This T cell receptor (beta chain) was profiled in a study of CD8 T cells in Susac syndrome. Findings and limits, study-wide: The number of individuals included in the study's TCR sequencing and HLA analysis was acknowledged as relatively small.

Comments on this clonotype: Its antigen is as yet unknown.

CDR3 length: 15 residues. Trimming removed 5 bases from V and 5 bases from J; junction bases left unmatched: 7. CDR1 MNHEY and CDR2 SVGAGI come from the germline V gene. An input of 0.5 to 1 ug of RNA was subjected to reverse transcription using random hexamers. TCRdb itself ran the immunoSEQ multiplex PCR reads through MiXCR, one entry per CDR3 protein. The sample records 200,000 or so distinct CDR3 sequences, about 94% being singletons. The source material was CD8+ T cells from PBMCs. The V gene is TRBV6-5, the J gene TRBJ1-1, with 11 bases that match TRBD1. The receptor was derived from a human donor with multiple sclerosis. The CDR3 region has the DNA TGTGCCAGCAGTCTAGGGACAGGGGGGGGTACTGAAGCTTTCTTT. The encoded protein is CASSLGTGGGTEAFF.